One and the same sample provided the 32 T cell receptor beta chains below, sequenced in a study of CD8 T cells in Susac syndrome. RNA totalling roughly 0.45 to 1 ug underwent reverse transcription with random hexamers. MiXCR, run by TCRdb on the immunoSEQ multiplex PCR reads, gives a single entry per CDR3 protein. This sample has about 120,000 distinct CDR3 sequences; roughly 92% occur once, and the top ten carry 0.095% to 0.1%. The specimen was CD4+ T cells from PBMCs. The receptor source for this set is a human donor in good health.

This chain joins TRBV13 and TRBJ1-2, with TRBD1 identical over 8 bases. V shed 1 base, J shed 7 bases, and the junction held 14 bases outside the gene matches. From germline, CDR1 is PRHDT and CDR2 FYEKMQ (reference sequence). The length of the CDR3 is 17 residues. The CDR3 bases are TGTGCCAGCAGCTTAGCTTTTTTAGACAGGGGATTTTCTGGCTACACCTTC. Translated, it gives CASSLAFLDRGFSGYTF.

V and J are TRBV6-2 or TRBV6-3 and TRBJ2-5; D unresolved. The CDR3 is 12 residues long. CDR1 and CDR2 from the germline V gene are MNHEY and SVGEGT. The ends were cut back, 6 bases at V and 5 bases at J, with 10 bases in the middle. The CDR3 DNA reads TGTGCCAGCAGCCGACCTGTGGAGACCCAGTACTTC. It specifies CASSRPVETQYF.

This chain connects TRBV29-1 to TRBJ1-3; 8 bases map to TRBD1. V lost 0 bases, J lost 8 bases, and 12 bases stayed unmatched. The germline CDR1 and CDR2 sequences are SQVTM and ANQGSEA. The CDR3 runs 16 residues. Written as DNA, the CDR3 is TGCAGCGTTGAAGACGGGCTAACAGGGGGATCCCACACCATATATTTT. Amino acids: CSVEDGLTGGSHTIYF.

This chain connects TRBV27 to TRBJ2-7; TRBD1 is a possible D gene (5 bases). V dropped 2 bases and J dropped 0 bases, with 8 bases sitting between them. The V gene's germline CDR1 is MNHEY and CDR2 SMNVEV (reference sequence). The length of the CDR3 is 14 residues. CDR3: CASSLQGSSYEQYF. As DNA, the CDR3 is TGTGCCAGCAGTTTACAGGGTTCCTCCTACGAGCAGTACTTC.

V usage is TRBV5-1 and J usage is TRBJ2-1, with 13 bases that match TRBD2. Germline V CDR1 and CDR2: SGHRS, YFSETQ. Trimming removed 4 bases from V and 8 bases from J; junction bases left unmatched: 9. The CDR3 covers 16 residues. The CDR3 DNA follows: TGCGCCAGCAGCATAGGACTAGCGGGAGAATTGGATGAGCAGTTCTTC. It is translated as CASSIGLAGELDEQFF.

This chain uses TRBV19 with TRBJ1-2, with a weak D call TRBD1 (5 bases). Looked up from germline, CDR1 is LNHDA and CDR2 is SQIVND (reference sequence). The CDR3 consists of 16 residues. V lost 7 bases and J 8 bases, leaving 26 bases between the germline ends. The CDR3 here is CASTRDSQSGWTGYTF. In DNA form, the CDR3 reads TGTGCCAGTACGCGGGACTCTCAGTCTGGCTGGACGGGCTACACCTTC.

The rearrangement links TRBV9 to TRBJ2-3; D possibly corresponds to TRBD2 (6 bases). V lost 2 bases, J lost 6 bases, and 19 bases lay in between. This CDR3 has 16 residues. From germline, CDR1 is SGDLS and CDR2 YYNGEE. The CDR3 spells CASSVSLTSVSDTQYF. CDR3 nucleotides: TGTGCCAGCAGCGTCTCCTTGACTAGTGTCTCCGATACGCAGTATTTT.

This clonotype was seen only once. The chain joins TRBV20-1 to TRBJ2-1; 13 bases match TRBD2. The length of the CDR3 is 14 residues. J was trimmed by 7 bases and V by 6 bases; bases with no gene match: 6. Germline CDR1 and CDR2: DFQATT and SNEGSKA (reference sequence). The CDR3 reads CSALGLAGRNEQFF. The CDR3, as DNA: TGCAGTGCCCTGGGACTAGCGGGAAGGAATGAGCAGTTCTTC.

CDR3 DNA sequence: TGTGCCAGCAGCTTAGCGCCCTACAGGACCCACTACGAGCAGTACTTC. Encoded protein: CASSLAPYRTHYEQYF. The chain uses TRBV11-1 and TRBJ2-7; TRBD1 is a possible D gene (5 bases). Germline V gene sequence: CDR1 SGHAT, CDR2 FQDESV (reference sequence). Trimming left V 0 bases short and J 3 bases short, with 15 bases between. The CDR3 spans 16 residues.

The chain is built from TRBV3-1 and TRBJ2-2; a possible D gene is TRBD1 (5 bases). V lost 4 bases to trimming and J lost 5 bases, with 11 bases between them. CDR1 LGHDT and CDR2 YNNKEL come from the germline V gene (reference sequence). The CDR3 is 14 amino acids. The DNA of the CDR3 is TGTGCCAGCAGCCTTTTAACAGGAACCGGGGAGCTGTTTTTT. This codes for CASSLLTGTGELFF.

The chain has TRBV7-9 and TRBJ2-7; TRBD2 matches at 8 bases. Unmatched junction bases numbered 10, after V lost 4 bases and J lost 2 bases. The germline CDR1 and CDR2 sequences are SEHNR and FQNEAQ (reference sequence). The CDR3 totals 16 residues. The chain's CDR3 is CASSSGLSGSPYEQYF. The CDR3 nucleotides are TGTGCCAGCAGCTCGGGGCTAAGCGGGAGTCCCTACGAGCAGTACTTC.

The chain is built from TRBV20-1 and TRBJ1-5; D not resolved. Germline assignment: CDR1 DFQATT and CDR2 SNEGSKA (reference sequence). The CDR3 length is 12 residues. The V end lost 6 bases, the J end lost 2 bases, and 8 bases lay between the germline ends. The CDR3 region has the DNA TGCAGTGCCTCCGGTGGCAATCAGCCCCAGCATTTT. Its translation: CSASGGNQPQHF.

The chain links TRBV19 to TRBJ1-6, with a weak D call TRBD1 (6 bases). With 6 bases removed from V and 10 bases from J, the gap between germline ends came to 31 bases. The germline V gene encodes CDR1 LNHDA and CDR2 SQIVND (reference sequence). CDR3 length equals 19 residues. CDR3 sequence: CASRSQGTGGAGRFSPLHF. The CDR3 DNA is TGTGCCAGTAGATCACAGGGCACGGGCGGCGCGGGTAGATTCTCACCCCTCCACTTT.

The chain has TRBV20-1 and TRBJ1-5; D ambiguous. Germline CDR1 reads DFQATT; CDR2 reads SNEGSKA (reference sequence). The V and J ends lost 0 bases and 4 bases respectively, with 13 bases between them. The CDR3 is made up of 15 amino acids. CDR3 nucleotide sequence: TGCAGTGCTAGAGACCCCGGGCGGTTGAATCAGCCCCAGCATTTT. It specifies CSARDPGRLNQPQHF.

This clonotype was recorded once. The genes are TRBV5-4 and TRBJ1-6; D is undetermined. Germline V CDR1 and CDR2: SGHNT, YYREEE (reference sequence). The CDR3 runs to 12 residues. V shed 0 bases and J shed 13 bases, with 8 bases lying between them. CDR3 loop: CASSLDKEPLHF. The CDR3 nucleotides read TGTGCCAGCAGCTTGGACAAGGAGCCCCTCCACTTT.

V usage is TRBV20-1 and J usage is TRBJ2-7; 7 bases fit TRBD2. Germline CDR1 reads DFQATT; CDR2 reads SNEGSKA (reference sequence). CDR3 length equals 13 residues. V lost 7 bases and J lost 3; bases outside the gene matches: 9. The CDR3 region has the DNA TGCAGTGTCGGGGGGAGGAGTGTCTACGAGCAGTACTTC. This translates into CSVGGRSVYEQYF.

The J gene is TRBJ2-4, the V gene TRBV27; weak D call: TRBD2 (6 bases). Germline assignment: CDR1 MNHEY and CDR2 SMNVEV (reference sequence). This CDR3 region has 18 residues. The V end was cut by 2 bases, the J end by 0 bases, with 17 bases between. The CDR3 spells CASSLGSRGGRAKNIQYF. In DNA form, the CDR3 reads TGTGCCAGCAGTTTAGGCTCCCGGGGAGGAAGAGCCAAAAACATTCAGTACTTC.

The chain uses TRBV2 and TRBJ2-5, with D possibly TRBD2 on 6 matching bases. Germline V lookup: CDR1 SNHLY, CDR2 FYNNEI. Between the trimmed V and J ends, which lost 2 bases and 1 base, there was a span of 11 bases. This CDR3 has 15 residues. The CDR3 loop is CASSESALAQETQYF. The CDR3 DNA is TGTGCCAGCAGTGAATCTGCACTAGCCCAAGAGACCCAGTACTTC.

The CDR3 here is CASSLETADGYTF. CDR3 in DNA: TGTGCCAGCAGCTTAGAGACAGCAGATGGCTACACCTTC. The V gene is TRBV7-9, the J gene TRBJ1-2, with D possibly matching TRBD1 (5 bases). Trimming cost V 1 base and J 6 bases, with 9 bases left between them. The germline CDR1 and CDR2 sequences are SEHNR and FQNEAQ (reference sequence). The CDR3 covers 13 residues.

CDR3 sequence (DNA): TGTGCCAGCAGCCAAGTGGGCGGGAGCTCCTACGAGCAGTACTTC. Translation: CASSQVGGSSYEQYF. The V and J genes are TRBV4-2 and TRBJ2-7; 7 nucleotides align to TRBD2. Germline CDR1 LGHNA, CDR2 YNFKEQ. V gave up 1 base and J gave up 0 bases; unmatched junction bases: 3. The CDR3 contains 15 residues.

This chain connects TRBV5-1 to TRBJ1-2; no reliable D call. This CDR3 is built from 13 residues. Germline V gene data show CDR1 as SGHRS and CDR2 as YFSETQ. V was shortened by 0 bases and J by 6 bases, with 9 bases between the two germline ends. CDR3 amino acids: CASSLVFQDGYTF. The CDR3 DNA reads TGCGCCAGCAGCTTGGTCTTTCAGGATGGCTACACCTTC.

V and J are TRBV29-1 and TRBJ2-7; 9 positions agree with TRBD1. V shed 7 bases and J 3 bases; nucleotides not matched to a gene: 4. Germline CDR1 reads SQVTM; CDR2 reads ANQGSEA. The CDR3 is 12 amino acids. DNA of the CDR3: TGCAGCGCAACGACAGGGGGCTACGAGCAGTACTTC. It is translated as CSATTGGYEQYF.

The chain recombines TRBV20-1 with TRBJ2-5; 12 nucleotides match TRBD2. The CDR3 is 14 residues long. The germline V gene encodes CDR1 DFQATT and CDR2 SNEGSKA (reference sequence). V lost 5 bases to trimming and J lost 2 bases; unmatched junction nucleotides: 3. The DNA for the CDR3 is TGCAGTGCTGGGACTAGCGGGTTGCAAGAGACCCAGTACTTC. This encodes CSAGTSGLQETQYF.

The chain links TRBV21-1 to TRBJ2-5; no DNA check was done on the table's D call, TRBD1. TRBV21-1 is a documented pseudogene. The CDR3 is 15 amino acids. This CDR3 reads CASSKEGQDAETQYF. The CDR3 coding sequence is TGTGCCAGCAGCAAAGAGGGACAAGATGCAGAGACCCAGTACTTC.

The chain couples TRBV29-1 to TRBJ2-4, with TRBD1 identical over 7 bases. The J segment lost 0 bases and the V segment lost 4 bases, leaving 6 bases of the junction unmatched. This CDR3 contains 15 residues. The germline V gene has CDR1 SQVTM and CDR2 ANQGSEA. This CDR3 reads CSVAGTELAKNIQYF. The CDR3 DNA follows: TGCAGCGTTGCCGGGACAGAGTTAGCCAAAAACATTCAGTACTTC.

This chain joins TRBV12-3 or TRBV12-4 and TRBJ2-1; D is unclear. CDR3 size: 14 residues. Trimming cost V 3 bases and J 4 bases, with 10 bases left between them. The CDR3 DNA reads TGTGCCAGCAGTTTGAATCGTCCATACAATGAGCAGTTCTTC. As protein: CASSLNRPYNEQFF.

This chain uses TRBV5-1 with TRBJ1-3, with D possibly being TRBD1 (5 bases). V was shortened by 2 bases and J by 0 bases, with 9 bases between the two germline ends. CDR1 is SGHRS and CDR2 is YFSETQ in the germline V gene. This CDR3 has 15 residues. The CDR3 DNA sequence: TGCGCCAGCAGCTTTGACAGAGCCTCTGGAAACACCATATATTTT. This sequence encodes CASSFDRASGNTIYF. The whole variable domain, remainder taken from reference TRBV5-1 and TRBJ1-3, is KAGVTQTPRYLIKTRGQQVTLSCSPISGHRSVSWYQQTPGQGLQFLFEYFSETQRNKGNFPGRFSGRQFSNSRSEMNVSTLELGDSALYLCASSFDRASGNTIYFGEGSWLTVV.

The V gene is TRBV27, the J gene TRBJ1-1; D is uncertain. CDR1 is MNHEY, CDR2 SMNVEV, per germline (reference sequence). This CDR3 is 14 amino acids long. The V end was cut by 4 bases, the J end by 6 bases, with 15 bases between. In nucleotides, the CDR3 is TGTGCCAGCAGTTCAGGAGGAGAAAGCCCTGAAGCTTTCTTT. It codes for CASSSGGESPEAFF.

This clonotype was counted a single time. One junction end does not reproduce the germline sequence, and a read error may be involved. The genes are TRBV5-4 and TRBJ2-1; 10 nucleotides line up with TRBD2. Germline-derived CDR1 and CDR2 are SGHNT and YYREEE (reference sequence). The CDR3 has 14 amino acids. The CDR3 sequence: CASSQALAGAGEVF. DNA of the CDR3: TGTGCCAGCAGCCAGGCCCTAGCGGGAGCTGGAGAGGTCTTC.

CDR3 in DNA: TGTGCCAGCAGCCCCTCTCTAGAGAGGGTATCTAACTATGGCTACACCTTC. Translating it yields CASSPSLERVSNYGYTF. V gene TRBV12-3 or TRBV12-4 combines with J gene TRBJ1-2, with D uncertain. V lost 6 bases to trimming and J lost 0 bases, with 20 bases between them. There are 17 residues in the CDR3.

The chain is built from TRBV7-2 and TRBJ1-2; tentatively, D is TRBD1 (6 bases). CDR3 length equals 14 residues. V lost 5 bases to trimming and J lost 3 bases, with 13 bases between them. Germline values: CDR1 SGHTA, CDR2 FQGNSA. The CDR3 spells CASSPRQAYYGYTF. The CDR3 DNA sequence: TGTGCCAGCAGCCCCCGACAGGCCTACTATGGCTACACCTTC.

This clonotype appeared once. The rearrangement joins TRBV24-1 to TRBJ2-1, with TRBD2 matching over 7 bases. Germline V CDR1 and CDR2: KGHDR, SFDVKD. The CDR3 has 14 amino acids. J was trimmed by 7 bases and V by 7 bases; bases with no gene match: 9. CDR3 region: CATSLTGGGNEQFF. The DNA of the CDR3 is TGTGCCACCAGCCTGACGGGAGGAGGGAATGAGCAGTTCTTC.